Sequencing of this T cell receptor (beta chain) was carried out in a study of tumor and adjacent non-tumor tissue in lung cancer. Study at large: Around 4.2 million productive TCRbeta reads were obtained per sample on average. The study, taken as a whole, reports: Compared with tumor, normal lung showed significantly lower TCR diversity.

Comments on this clonotype: Its antigen is unidentified. Mismatch with germline at one junction end may stem from a read error.

This CDR3 has 13 amino acids. Germline CDR1 and CDR2: SGHAT and FQNNGV. The library came from three nested PCR rounds adapted from ARM-PCR protocols. TCRdb itself ran the multiplex PCR reads through MiXCR, one entry per CDR3 protein. The sample includes about 98,000 distinct CDR3 sequences, 80% of them seen just once. The template was RNA from unsorted bulk tissue. This non-tumor lung sample came from over 3 cm beyond the tumor edge. V gene TRBV11-2 combines with J gene TRBJ2-3; D gene uncertain. The sequence was collected from a man aged 55 to 70 with small cell lung cancer. The material sequenced was distant non-tumor lung tissue. The CDR3 loop reads CVSILDWTDTQYF. CDR3 DNA: TGTGTCAGCATCTTAGATTGGACAGATACGCAGTATTTT.